The rows below give T cell receptor beta chains drawn from one sample of a study of OX40 agonist ivuxolimab in advanced cancers. Assay used: immunoSEQ multiplex PCR; TCRdb lists only in-frame clones, some missing. Among fewer than 25,000 clones, 80% to 85% were seen once, and the ten largest hold just over 35%. This specimen consisted of CD4+ or CD8+ T cells sorted from blood, obtained in a trial of the OX40 agonist ivuxolimab. Receptors were obtained from an adult with an advanced solid tumor such as melanoma, head and neck, liver or kidney cancer. Both conserved end residues are part of each CDR3. Each record gives: D gene, J gene, V gene, clone size, CDR3 protein, CDR3 DNA. D genes are given only for firm matches. Part of the rows lack a size; the others show once, few, many or a class for expanded clones.

NA TRBJ2-7 TRBV9 NA CASSVSGTVSYEQYF TGTGCCAGCAGCGTATCGGGGACTGTATCCTACGAGCAGTACTTC
TRBD1 TRBJ1-1 TRBV13 NA CASSVYTGGHTEAFF TGTGCCAGCAGCGTTTACACAGGGGGGCACACTGAAGCTTTCTTT
NA TRBJ2-4 TRBV7-2 NA CASSLEAGVKNIQYF TGTGCCAGCAGCTTAGAGGCAGGGGTCAAAAACATTCAGTACTTC
NA TRBJ1-1 TRBV19 NA CASSSERGPGNTEAFF TGTGCCAGTAGTTCCGAGCGGGGGCCAGGGAACACTGAAGCTTTCTTT
NA TRBJ1-2 TRBV10-3 NA CAISEGEYGYTF TGTGCCATCAGTGAGGGGGAATATGGCTACACCTTC
NA TRBJ1-1 TRBV5-6 few CASSLWPTRGEAFF TGTGCCAGCAGCTTGTGGCCCACGAGGGGTGAAGCTTTCTTT
TRBD1 TRBJ1-4 TRBV6-1 once CASSEPGQGANEKLFF TGTGCCAGCAGTGAGCCGGGACAGGGGGCTAATGAAAAACTGTTTTTT
NA TRBJ1-1 TRBV7-6 NA CASSPVRPGPGNTEAFF TGTGCCAGCAGCCCGGTACGACCCGGGCCGGGGAACACTGAAGCTTTCTTT
NA TRBJ2-7 TRBV10-2 NA CASSEGRDFYEQYF TGCGCCAGCAGTGAGGGGCGGGACTTCTACGAGCAGTACTTC
TRBD2 TRBJ2-1 TRBV5-4 once CASSPGLATYNEQFF TGTGCCAGCAGCCCCGGACTAGCGACCTACAATGAGCAGTTCTTC
NA TRBJ1-5 TRBV7-9 NA CASSLADSRRGAQHF TGTGCCAGCAGCTTAGCCGACAGCCGGAGGGGGGCCCAGCATTTT
NA TRBJ2-1 TRBV25-1 NA CASTGAGNEQFF TGTGCCAGCACAGGGGCGGGGAATGAGCAGTTCTTC
TRBD2 TRBJ2-2 TRBV4-1 NA CASSQRTSGMTGELFF TGCGCCAGCAGCCAGAGAACTAGCGGAATGACCGGGGAGCTGTTTTTT
NA TRBJ2-2 TRBV29-1 NA CSVAGGKWKTGELFF TGCAGCGTTGCCGGGGGCAAGTGGAAGACCGGGGAGCTGTTTTTT
NA TRBJ2-3 TRBV2 NA CASFIGTGTDTQYF TGTGCCAGCTTTATCGGGACGGGGACAGATACGCAGTATTTT
TRBD2 TRBJ2-7 TRBV10-2 few CASSESGLAGTLSYEQYF TGCGCCAGCAGTGAGTCGGGACTAGCGGGGACCCTCTCCTACGAGCAGTACTTC
TRBD1 TRBJ1-1 TRBV27 NA CASSPTPRTGMNTEAFF TGTGCCAGCAGTCCAACCCCCCGGACAGGGATGAACACTGAAGCTTTCTTT
NA TRBJ1-5 TRBV4-2 NA CASSQGEPSNQPQHF TGTGCCAGCAGCCAAGGGGAACCTAGCAATCAGCCCCAGCATTTT
NA TRBJ2-1 TRBV11-2 few CASSLISEQFF TGTGCCAGCAGCCTTATAAGTGAGCAGTTCTTC
TRBD1 TRBJ2-7 TRBV7-9 NA CASVRQGAYEQYF TGTGCCAGTGTAAGACAGGGGGCCTACGAGCAGTACTTC
NA TRBJ2-7 TRBV5-1 NA CASSLEGGRYEQYF TGCGCCAGCAGCTTGGAGGGCGGTCGGTACGAGCAGTACTTC
NA TRBJ1-3 TRBV11-2 NA CASSSRVDTIYF TGTGCCAGCAGCTCGAGGGTGGACACCATATATTTT
NA TRBJ1-1 TRBV20-1 few CSAHRNTEAFF TGCAGTGCTCACAGGAACACTGAAGCTTTCTTT
TRBD1 TRBJ2-2 TRBV5-1 NA CASSWTGDLNTGELFF TGCGCCAGCAGTTGGACAGGGGACCTGAACACCGGGGAGCTGTTTTTT
NA TRBJ1-2 TRBV7-9 NA CASSLVTKGNYGYTF TGTGCCAGCAGCTTAGTTACGAAGGGCAACTATGGCTACACCTTC
NA TRBJ2-1 TRBV15 NA CATSRDGGRGGNEQFF TGTGCCACCAGCAGGGATGGGGGCAGAGGTGGCAATGAGCAGTTCTTC
NA TRBJ1-4 TRBV2 NA CASRIGNLNEKLFF TGTGCCAGCAGGATCGGGAACCTAAATGAAAAACTGTTTTTT
TRBD2 TRBJ2-5 TRBV9 NA CASSPGLAVQETQYF TGTGCCAGCAGCCCCGGACTAGCGGTCCAAGAGACCCAGTACTTC
NA TRBJ2-7 TRBV6-6 NA CASTPRPSGDEQYF TGTGCCAGCACCCCTCGGCCGTCCGGGGACGAGCAGTACTTC
TRBD2 TRBJ2-2 TRBV2 once CASIPGTSGTGELFF TGTGCCAGCATTCCCGGGACTAGCGGCACCGGGGAGCTGTTTTTT
NA TRBJ1-5 TRBV5-6 NA CASSQLTAVNQPQHF TGTGCCAGCAGCCAACTAACAGCGGTCAATCAGCCCCAGCATTTT
NA TRBJ1-2 TRBV4-1 NA CASSQDRPGIDYGYTF TGCGCCAGCAGCCAAGATCGCCCGGGAATCGACTATGGCTACACCTTC
NA TRBJ2-4 TRBV21-1 NA CATPEWVGDIQYF TGTGCCACCCCGGAGTGGGTCGGGGACATTCAGTACTTC
NA TRBJ2-1 TRBV5-8 NA CASSHGDRWFF TGTGCCAGCAGCCACGGGGATCGGTGGTTCTTC
NA TRBJ2-3 TRBV19 NA CASMEAYTQYF TGTGCCAGTATGGAGGCGTATACGCAGTATTTT
NA TRBJ2-3 TRBV6-1 NA CASAPGGSTDTQYF TGTGCCAGCGCCCCAGGGGGGAGCACAGATACGCAGTATTTT
TRBD2 TRBJ2-1 TRBV5-4 NA CASSFPGLAGPHRDEQFF TGTGCCAGCAGCTTCCCGGGACTAGCGGGACCCCACCGCGATGAGCAGTTCTTC
NA TRBJ1-2 TRBV27 NA CASTPGGGYGYTF TGTGCCAGCACCCCCGGGGGCGGGTATGGCTACACCTTC
TRBD1 TRBJ2-2 TRBV5-1 NA CASSLRQGFYAGELFF TGCGCCAGCAGCTTAAGACAGGGATTTTACGCCGGGGAGCTGTTTTTT
TRBD2 TRBJ2-5 TRBV19 NA CASSIAGTRQETQYF TGTGCCAGTAGTATAGCGGGGACTAGACAAGAGACCCAGTACTTC
NA TRBJ2-2 TRBV29-1 NA CSAWGAGELFF TGCAGCGCCTGGGGGGCCGGGGAGCTGTTTTTT
TRBD1 TRBJ1-3 TRBV9 NA CASSVPRTGSGNTIYF TGTGCCAGCAGCGTACCGCGGACAGGCTCTGGAAACACCATATATTTT
NA TRBJ2-1 TRBV27 NA CASSPRQVRNEQFF TGTGCCAGCAGTCCCCGACAGGTCCGCAATGAGCAGTTCTTC
NA TRBJ2-5 TRBV11-2 NA CASSLSATGRGAETQYF TGTGCCAGCAGCTTATCTGCCACCGGGAGAGGGGCAGAGACCCAGTACTTC
TRBD2 TRBJ2-5 TRBV27 NA CASSWTSGGAQTQYF TGTGCCAGCAGTTGGACTAGCGGGGGCGCTCAGACCCAGTACTTC
NA TRBJ2-5 TRBV7-6 NA CASSLAWGAGETQYF TGTGCCAGCAGCTTAGCGTGGGGGGCTGGGGAGACCCAGTACTTC
TRBD1 TRBJ2-2 TRBV18 NA CASSPQPSTGESNTGELFF TGTGCCAGCTCACCCCAGCCGAGCACAGGGGAGAGTAACACCGGGGAGCTGTTTTTT
TRBD2 TRBJ2-1 TRBV13 NA CASSDAQLAGGPNEQFF TGTGCCAGCAGCGACGCCCAACTAGCGGGGGGGCCCAATGAGCAGTTCTTC
NA TRBJ1-3 TRBV5-5 NA CASSLGRRSGNTIYF TGTGCCAGCAGCTTGGGACGTCGGTCTGGAAACACCATATATTTT
NA TRBJ1-2 TRBV29-1 NA CSVGGRGGNYGYTF TGCAGCGTCGGAGGAAGGGGAGGAAACTATGGCTACACCTTC
NA TRBJ2-3 TRBV9 NA CASSQMGGKGGDTQYF TGTGCCAGCAGCCAAATGGGCGGTAAAGGAGGGGATACGCAGTATTTT
TRBD1 TRBJ1-1 TRBV7-9 few CASSYRQGESTEAFF TGTGCCAGCAGCTACCGACAGGGGGAGAGCACTGAAGCTTTCTTT
NA TRBJ2-7 TRBV9 NA CASSLGQSSYEQYF TGTGCCAGCAGCCTAGGACAGAGCTCCTACGAGCAGTACTTC
TRBD2 TRBJ2-7 TRBV10-3 NA CAISSMGGDEQYF TGTGCCATCAGTTCCATGGGGGGGGACGAGCAGTACTTC